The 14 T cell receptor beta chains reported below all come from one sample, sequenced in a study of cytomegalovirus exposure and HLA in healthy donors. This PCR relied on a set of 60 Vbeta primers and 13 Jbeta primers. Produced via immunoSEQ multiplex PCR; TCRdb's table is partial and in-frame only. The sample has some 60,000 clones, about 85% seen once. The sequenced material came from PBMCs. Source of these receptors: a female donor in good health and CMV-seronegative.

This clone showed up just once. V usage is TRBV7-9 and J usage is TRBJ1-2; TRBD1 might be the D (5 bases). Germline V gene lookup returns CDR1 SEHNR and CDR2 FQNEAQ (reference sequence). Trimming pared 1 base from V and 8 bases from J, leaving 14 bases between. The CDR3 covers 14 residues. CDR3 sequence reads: CASSLEGQGSGYTF. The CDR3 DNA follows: TGTGCCAGCAGCTTAGAAGGGCAGGGTAGCGGCTACACCTTC.

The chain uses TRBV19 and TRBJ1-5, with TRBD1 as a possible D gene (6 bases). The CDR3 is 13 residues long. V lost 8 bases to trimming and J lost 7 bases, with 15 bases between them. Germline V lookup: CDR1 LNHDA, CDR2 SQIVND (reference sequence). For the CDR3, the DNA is TGTGCCAGTGGGCATTCAGGGGTCCAGCCCCAGCATTTT. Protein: CASGHSGVQPQHF. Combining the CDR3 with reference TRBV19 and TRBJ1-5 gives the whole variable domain DGGITQSPKYLFRKEGQNVTLSCEQNLNHDAMYWYRQDPGQGLRLIYYSQIVNDFQKGDIAEGYSVSREKKESFPLTVTSAQKNPTAFYLCASGHSGVQPQHFGDGTRLSIL.

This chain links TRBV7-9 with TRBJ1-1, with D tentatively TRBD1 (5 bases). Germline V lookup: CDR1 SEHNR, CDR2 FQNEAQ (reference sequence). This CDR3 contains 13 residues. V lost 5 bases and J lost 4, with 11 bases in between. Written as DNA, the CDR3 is TGTGCCAGCAGCGTAGTAGGGGCCACTGAAGCTTTCTTT. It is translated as CASSVVGATEAFF.

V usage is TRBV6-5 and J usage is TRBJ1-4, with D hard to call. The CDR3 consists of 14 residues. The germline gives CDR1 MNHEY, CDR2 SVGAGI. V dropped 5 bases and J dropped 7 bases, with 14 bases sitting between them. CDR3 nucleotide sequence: TGTGCCAGCAGTATGAGCCACTCTGGTGAAAAACTGTTTTTT. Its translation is CASSMSHSGEKLFF.

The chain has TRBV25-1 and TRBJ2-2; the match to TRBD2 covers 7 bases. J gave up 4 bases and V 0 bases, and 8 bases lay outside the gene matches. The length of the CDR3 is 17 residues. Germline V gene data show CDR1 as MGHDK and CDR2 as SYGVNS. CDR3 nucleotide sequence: TGTGCCAGCAGTGAATATCTGGCGGGAGTTCTCACCGGGGAGCTGTTTTTT. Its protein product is CASSEYLAGVLTGELFF.

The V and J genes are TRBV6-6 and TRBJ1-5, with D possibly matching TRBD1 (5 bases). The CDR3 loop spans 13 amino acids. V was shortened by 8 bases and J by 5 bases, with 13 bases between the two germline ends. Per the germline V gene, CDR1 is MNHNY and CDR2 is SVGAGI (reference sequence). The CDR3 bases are TGTGCCAGCCGGGGGGGACTTTATCAGCCCCAGCATTTT. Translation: CASRGGLYQPQHF.

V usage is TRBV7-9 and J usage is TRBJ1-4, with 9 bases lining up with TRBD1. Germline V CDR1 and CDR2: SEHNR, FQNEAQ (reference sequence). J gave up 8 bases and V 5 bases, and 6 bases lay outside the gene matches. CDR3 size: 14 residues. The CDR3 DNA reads TGTGCCAGCAGCCGGACAGGGGATGGAGAAAAACTGTTTTTT. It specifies CASSRTGDGEKLFF.

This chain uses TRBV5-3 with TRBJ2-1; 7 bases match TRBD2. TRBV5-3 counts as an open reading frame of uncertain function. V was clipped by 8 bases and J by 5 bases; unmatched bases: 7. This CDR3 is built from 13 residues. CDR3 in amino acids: CASLSSGNNEQFF. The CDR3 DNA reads TGTGCCAGCCTTTCTAGCGGCAACAATGAGCAGTTCTTC.

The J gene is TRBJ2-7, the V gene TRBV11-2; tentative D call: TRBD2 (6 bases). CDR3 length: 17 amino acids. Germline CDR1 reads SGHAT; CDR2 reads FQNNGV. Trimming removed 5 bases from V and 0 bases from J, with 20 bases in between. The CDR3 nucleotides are TGTGCCAGCAGCCAAAGACTAGTAAGGTTGGGCTCCTACGAGCAGTACTTC. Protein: CASSQRLVRLGSYEQYF.

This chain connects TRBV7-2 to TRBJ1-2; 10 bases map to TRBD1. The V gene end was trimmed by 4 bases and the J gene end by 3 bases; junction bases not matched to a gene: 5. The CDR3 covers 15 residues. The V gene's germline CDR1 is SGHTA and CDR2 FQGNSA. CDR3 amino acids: CASSWSTGGDYGYTF. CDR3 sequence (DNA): TGTGCCAGCAGCTGGTCGACAGGGGGCGACTATGGCTACACCTTC. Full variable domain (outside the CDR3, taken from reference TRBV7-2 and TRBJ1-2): GAGVSQSPSNKVTEKGKDVELRCDPISGHTALYWYRQSLGQGLEFLIYFQGNSAPDKSGLPSDRFSAERTGGSVSTLTIQRTQQEDSAVYLCASSWSTGGDYGYTFGSGTRLTVV.

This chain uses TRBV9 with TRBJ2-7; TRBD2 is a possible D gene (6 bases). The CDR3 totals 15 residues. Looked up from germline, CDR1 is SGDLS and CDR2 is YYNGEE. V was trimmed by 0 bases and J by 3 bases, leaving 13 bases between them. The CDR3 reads CASSVGGTGDYEQYF. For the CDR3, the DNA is TGTGCCAGCAGCGTAGGAGGGACTGGAGACTACGAGCAGTACTTC.

The CDR3 reads CASSPNLPRGWASRSDTEAFF. The CDR3 coding sequence is TGTGCCAGCTCACCGAATCTCCCGCGGGGGTGGGCTTCCCGATCGGACACTGAAGCTTTCTTT. This rearrangement joins TRBV18 to TRBJ1-1; TRBD1 might be the D (5 bases). Germline lookup yields CDR1 KGHSH and CDR2 LQKENI. This CDR3 is 21 amino acids long. Trimming left V 3 bases short and J 3 bases short, with 32 bases between.

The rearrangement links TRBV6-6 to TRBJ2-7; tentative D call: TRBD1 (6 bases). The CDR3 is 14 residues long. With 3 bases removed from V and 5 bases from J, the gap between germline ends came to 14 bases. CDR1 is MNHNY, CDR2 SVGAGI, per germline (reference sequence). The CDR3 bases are TGTGCCAGCAGTTATTTTACAGGGCACCACGAGCAGTACTTC. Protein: CASSYFTGHHEQYF.

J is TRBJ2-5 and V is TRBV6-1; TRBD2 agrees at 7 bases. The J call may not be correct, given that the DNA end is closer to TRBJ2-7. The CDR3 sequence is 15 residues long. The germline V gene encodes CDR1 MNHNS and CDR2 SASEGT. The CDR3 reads CASSEPGTISYEQYF. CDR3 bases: TGTGCCAGCAGCGAACCCGGGACTATCTCCTACGAGCAGTACTTC.